This TCR beta chain appears in the sequencing data of a study of T cell changes during pregnancy in multiple sclerosis. The CDR3 totals 14 residues. Per the germline V gene, CDR1 is MDHEN and CDR2 is SYDVKM. V lost 5 bases, J lost 7 bases, and 14 bases lay in between. This table comes from immunoSEQ multiplex PCR, and its TCRdb copy is limited to in-frame clones, with some not included. The table has about 44,000 clones, 95% to 97% seen once. The material sequenced was peripheral blood, taken in the second trimester of pregnancy. V is TRBV28 and J is TRBJ1-4, with D perhaps matching TRBD1 (5 bases). The sequence came from a female donor with multiple sclerosis, enrolled in a pregnancy study. The chain's CDR3 is CASSNPGGGEKLFF. CDR3 DNA: TGTGCCAGCAGTAATCCGGGGGGAGGTGAAAAACTGTTTTTT.